The sequence of this T cell receptor (beta chain) was determined in a study of shared clonotypes between healthy human individuals. The deep-level immunoSEQ assay was used. Profiled with immunoSEQ multiplex PCR; TCRdb holds only in-frame clones, not every one. The table has around 750,000 clones, less than 85% seen once. The length of the CDR3 is 13 residues. The germline CDR1 and CDR2 sequences are WSHSY and SAAADI. Study-wide results and caveats: As a rule, naive subsets had a larger estimated richness than memory subsets. Sequencing of the sorted subsets was shown by rarefaction to be incomplete despite large depth. Having only a few donors restricted how much genetic and exposure-history diversity was captured.

Concerning this clone: The antigen remains undetermined. An end of the junction does not agree with germline; a read error may underlie this.

This chain connects TRBV10-2 to TRBJ2-1; no clear D. The TCR sequence derives from a woman in her thirties in good health. Material: memory CD4+ T cells sorted from blood. Subset defined: CD45RA-negative fraction. The CDR3 bases are TGCGCCAGCACCCTAAGGGCCAGAGATGAGCAATTCTTC. Its translation: CASTLRARDEQFF.